Sequencing of this T cell receptor beta chain was carried out in a study of cytomegalovirus exposure and HLA in healthy donors. Study results and caveats: In vitro work confirmed that a few CMV-associated chains recognize CMV antigens. The study put some 160 TCR beta chains on its list as cytomegalovirus-associated. V- and J-gene trimming in TCR beta was tied to a missense DCLRE1C variant by an analysis performed later. According to reports, the classifier identified cytomegalovirus status with high specificity and sensitivity.

Deletions cut 6 bases from V and 4 bases from J, with 10 bases between. The CDR3 is 13 residues long. Germline CDR1 is MNHEY and CDR2 is SVGAGI. As regards this clone: The antigen is unknown.

This PCR relied on a set of 60 Vbeta primers and 13 Jbeta primers. Measured with immunoSEQ multiplex PCR; TCRdb has only the in-frame clones, and not every one. The data contain under 110,000 clones, 75% to 85% of them singletons. This sequence originates from a man between 45 and 60 years old in good health and CMV-seronegative. The rearrangement joins TRBV6-5 to TRBJ1-5; D gene uncertain. The specimen sequenced was PBMCs. As DNA, the CDR3 is TGTGCCAGCAGCCCCGCGAGTAATCAGCCCCAGCATTTT. As protein: CASSPASNQPQHF.